This TCR beta chain was recovered during a study of regulatory T cells in long-lasting Graves disease. V shed 6 bases and J 4 bases; nucleotides not matched to a gene: 6. The CDR3 runs to 13 residues. The germline V gene encodes CDR1 SQVTM and CDR2 ANQGSEA. The time point here: newly diagnosed GD, antithyroid drugs for less than 3 months. The TCR library used RNA extracted from PBMCs. This clonotype was picked up many times. CDR3 regions were amplified by Arm-PCR using iRepertoire HTBI primers to build TCR beta libraries. TCRdb re-analysed the multiplex PCR reads in MiXCR, keeping a single row per CDR3 protein. The table lists more than 450,000 distinct CDR3 sequences, 12% of them singletons, with over 7% in the top ten. This sample was also put to use in a study of T cells in Graves' hyperthyroidism and ophthalmopathy.

The sequenced sample was peripheral blood mononuclear cells (PBMCs), obtained at new diagnosis, from a patient treated with antithyroid drugs. This chain links TRBV29-1 with TRBJ2-7; 10 bases are shared with TRBD1. The TCR comes from a woman in her 30s with Graves disease. The CDR3 bases are TGCAGCGTCACGGGGACAGGGGAGTACGAGCAGTACTTC. It yields the protein CSVTGTGEYEQYF.